This T cell receptor beta chain was obtained from a study of vaccination effects on CD4 cells after COVID-19. Only in-frame clones appear in the TCRdb table, and some are missing; sequencing was by immunoSEQ multiplex PCR. The sample holds about 31,000 clones, roughly 80% seen once. CDR3 length: 16 amino acids. The V gene lost 7 bases and the J gene lost 7 bases, with 23 bases spanning the gap. CDR1 and CDR2 (germline): LNHDA, SQIVND (reference sequence). In regard to this clone: What it binds is unknown.

Within the ViraFEST assay, antigen-specific CD4+ T cells underwent expansion with viral peptide pools prior to sequencing. Between days 10 and 11 of culture, CD4+ T cells were separated out. Two-dose BNT162b2 or mRNA-1273 vaccination was given to participants. Sequencing used CD4+ T cells from PBMCs cultured with SARS-CoV-2 spike peptides, obtained after COVID-19 vaccination. The V and J genes are TRBV19 and TRBJ1-5; the D gene is possibly TRBD1 (5 bases). The source of this sequence is a human donor who received a COVID-19 vaccine. Some clones in this sample may be carry-over from other donors' samples. Here the CDR3 DNA reads TGTGCCAGTAACCCCAGGACCGGGGGAGGGTGGCAGCCCCAGCATTTT. Its translation: CASNPRTGGGWQPQHF.